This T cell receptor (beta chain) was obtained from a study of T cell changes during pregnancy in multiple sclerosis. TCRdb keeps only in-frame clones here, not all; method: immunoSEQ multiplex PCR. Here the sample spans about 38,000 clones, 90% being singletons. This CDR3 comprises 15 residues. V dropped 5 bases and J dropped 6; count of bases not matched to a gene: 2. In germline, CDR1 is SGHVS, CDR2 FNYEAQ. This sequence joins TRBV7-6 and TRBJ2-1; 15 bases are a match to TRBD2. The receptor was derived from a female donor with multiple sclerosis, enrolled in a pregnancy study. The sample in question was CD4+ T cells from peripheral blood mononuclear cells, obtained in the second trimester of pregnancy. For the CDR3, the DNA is TGTGCCAGCAGCCTGGGACTAGCGGGAGGCAATGAGCAGTTCTTC. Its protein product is CASSLGLAGGNEQFF.